One sample yielded the 7 T cell receptor beta chains listed below, sequenced in a study of cytomegalovirus exposure and HLA in healthy donors. Researchers ran the PCR with 60 Vbeta and 13 Jbeta primers. The data were produced by immunoSEQ multiplex PCR, yet TCRdb's version contains in-frame clones alone and is incomplete. This table has some 130,000 clones, around 77% appearing once. What was sequenced was PBMCs. All receptors derive from a woman in her fifties or sixties in good health and CMV-seronegative.

This chain links TRBV7-2 with TRBJ2-7; 13 bases are a match to TRBD2. Germline-derived CDR1 and CDR2 are SGHTA and FQGNSA. V lost 1 base to trimming and J lost 1 base; unmatched junction nucleotides: 4. CDR3 size: 17 residues. CDR3 protein: CASSLGGTSGKSYEQYF. For the CDR3, the DNA is TGTGCCAGCAGCTTAGGGGGGACTAGCGGGAAGTCCTACGAGCAGTACTTC.

The J gene is TRBJ1-5, the V gene TRBV30, with a possible D match to TRBD1 (5 bases). Germline CDR1 GTSNPN, CDR2 SVGIG (reference sequence). CDR3 length: 16 amino acids. Trimming stripped 4 bases from V and 3 bases from J, with 19 bases between. CDR3 in DNA: TGTGCCTGGAACAAGGGGCAGGGAAGGTCCAATCAGCCCCAGCATTTT. Its protein is CAWNKGQGRSNQPQHF.

This clone was recorded once. The chain is built from TRBV20-1 and TRBJ1-1, with 7 bases lining up with TRBD1. V trimming: 1 base; J trimming: 8 bases; junction bases outside the gene matches: 1. Per germline, CDR1 DFQATT and CDR2 SNEGSKA (reference sequence). This CDR3 comprises 11 residues. The CDR3 protein is CSARADREAFF. As DNA, the CDR3 is TGCAGTGCTAGAGCGGACAGGGAAGCTTTCTTT.

The CDR3 loop is CAWSESLGAIYF. DNA for the CDR3: TGTGCCTGGAGTGAATCTCTGGGCGCCATATATTTT. The gene calls are TRBV30 and TRBJ1-3; D gene ambiguous. Germline V gives CDR1 GTSNPN, CDR2 SVGIG (reference sequence). V was clipped by 1 base and J by 11 bases, with 12 bases between them. There are 12 residues in the CDR3.

This chain uses TRBV11-3 with TRBJ2-7, with 14 bases matching TRBD2. The CDR3 spans 15 residues. V lost 5 bases, J lost 6 bases, and 6 bases stayed unmatched. The V gene's germline CDR1 is SGHNT and CDR2 YENEEA. Here the CDR3 DNA reads TGTGCCAGCAGCAAAGGGACTAGCGGGGGTTCCGAGCAGTACTTC. This encodes CASSKGTSGGSEQYF.

The CDR3 loop reads CASRSEGLAGGGETQYF. CDR3 bases: TGTGCCAGCAGATCGGAAGGACTAGCGGGAGGAGGAGAGACCCAGTACTTC. V is TRBV5-4 and J is TRBJ2-5; 14 bases are a match to TRBD2. V was clipped by 5 bases and J by 4 bases; unmatched bases: 10. The length of the CDR3 is 17 residues. The germline gives CDR1 SGHNT, CDR2 YYREEE (reference sequence).

The chain is built from TRBV18 and TRBJ1-5; 7 bases fit TRBD1. The CDR3 consists of 14 residues. Trimming at V came to 5 bases and at J to 4 bases, leaving 5 bases not matched to a gene. Per the germline V gene, CDR1 is KGHSH and CDR2 is LQKENI. The DNA of the CDR3 is TGTGCCAGCTCAGAGGGGGCTGGAAATCAGCCCCAGCATTTT. It specifies CASSEGAGNQPQHF. The full variable domain, its missing parts supplied by reference TRBV18 and TRBJ1-5, is NAGVMQNPRHLVRRRGQEARLRCSPMKGHSHVYWYRQLPEEGLKFMVYLQKENIIDESGMPKERFSAEFPKEGPSILRIQQVVRGDSAAYFCASSEGAGNQPQHFGDGTRLSIL.